Listed here are 17 T cell receptor beta chains from one sample, sequenced in a study of T cells in Graves' hyperthyroidism and ophthalmopathy. Template material for amplifying TCR beta CDR3 regions consisted of RNA transcripts. A set of HTBI primers served as the primers for a first-round RT-PCR of the TCR CDR3. TCRdb re-derived calls from the multiplex PCR reads in MiXCR, one entry per CDR3 protein. The profile covers 210,000 or so distinct CDR3 sequences, with 15% to 20% appearing a single time and 50% taken by the ten largest. Sequencing input: blood. All receptors come from a man aged 45-65 years with Graves' hyperthyroidism.

V is TRBV20-1 and J is TRBJ2-7; TRBD2 matches at 7 bases. Unmatched junction bases numbered 10, after V lost 4 bases and J lost 4 bases. The CDR3 totals 14 residues. CDR1 and CDR2 (germline): DFQATT, SNEGSKA (reference sequence). CDR3 bases: TGCAGTGCTACTGGAACAGCGGGAATTTACGAGCAGTACTTC. Protein sequence: CSATGTAGIYEQYF.

Only a few counts were recorded for this clonotype. The chain is built from TRBV7-9 and TRBJ1-1; D is unclear. CDR1 SEHNR and CDR2 FQNEAQ come from the germline V gene (reference sequence). This CDR3 comprises 14 residues. V was shortened by 2 bases and J by 3 bases, with 10 bases between the two germline ends. CDR3 sequence: CASSLTGIDTEAFF. CDR3 nucleotides: TGTGCCAGCAGCTTAACGGGTATCGACACTGAAGCTTTCTTT. Based on the CDR3 plus reference TRBV7-9 and TRBJ1-1, the full variable domain is DTGVSQNPRHKITKRGQNVTFRCDPISEHNRLYWYRQTLGQGPEFLTYFQNEAQLEKSRLLSDRFSAERPKGSFSTLEIQRTEQGDSAMYLCASSLTGIDTEAFFGQGTRLTVV.

This chain connects TRBV20-1 to TRBJ2-5, with 9 bases matching TRBD2. The V and J ends lost 5 bases and 3 bases, in that order; junction bases with no gene match: 7. The CDR3 contains 14 residues. Germline lookup yields CDR1 DFQATT and CDR2 SNEGSKA (reference sequence). The DNA of the CDR3 is TGCAGTGCTTTTAGCGGGAGTGGGGAAGAGACCCAGTACTTC. Translated: CSAFSGSGEETQYF.

At least ten counts were recorded for this clonotype. The gene calls are TRBV7-9 and TRBJ2-7; tentatively, D is TRBD2 (6 bases). The CDR3 is 14 residues long. V lost 2 bases, J lost 3 bases, and 11 bases lay in between. The germline V gene encodes CDR1 SEHNR and CDR2 FQNEAQ (reference sequence). The CDR3 coding sequence is TGTGCCAGCAGCTTATACGCGGGAAACTACGAGCAGTACTTC. Translated, it gives CASSLYAGNYEQYF.

This clonotype was found many times. The chain carries TRBV20-1 and TRBJ2-3, with a weak D call TRBD2 (5 bases). This CDR3 has 17 amino acids. The V gene lost 0 bases and the J gene lost 2 bases, with 18 bases spanning the gap. Germline CDR1 and CDR2: DFQATT and SNEGSKA (reference sequence). The CDR3 protein is CSARDLMVGAITDTQYF. In DNA form, the CDR3 reads TGCAGTGCTAGAGATCTTATGGTGGGAGCGATCACAGATACGCAGTATTTT.

The chain combines TRBV5-1 with TRBJ1-5; D not resolved. CDR1 and CDR2 (germline): SGHRS, YFSETQ. The CDR3 has 13 residues. With 0 bases removed from V and 7 bases from J, the gap between germline ends came to 8 bases. The CDR3 spells CASSLEVGQPQHF. DNA of the CDR3: TGCGCCAGCAGCTTGGAGGTAGGGCAGCCCCAGCATTTT.

This clonotype was seen ten or more times. The chain links TRBV6-2 or TRBV6-3 to TRBJ2-7, with D unclear. The CDR3 totals 16 residues. V was pared by 2 bases and J by 0 bases, with 14 bases between. The germline V gene encodes CDR1 MNHEY and CDR2 SVGEGT. The CDR3 sequence: CASSYSSSRNSYEQYF. In nucleotides, the CDR3 is TGTGCCAGCAGTTACAGTTCCTCCAGAAACTCCTACGAGCAGTACTTC.

The rearrangement links TRBV3-1 to TRBJ2-1; 11 bases agree with TRBD2. The junction had 5 bases not matched to a gene; V was cut back by 0 bases and J by 7 bases. CDR1 LGHDT and CDR2 YNNKEL come from the germline V gene (reference sequence). This CDR3 region has 16 residues. The CDR3 bases are TGTGCCAGCAGCCAAGATTTGCCTAGCGGGAGGAATGAGCAGTTCTTC. Amino acids: CASSQDLPSGRNEQFF.

This clonotype was detected many times. This chain joins TRBV24-1 and TRBJ2-5, with 9 bases lining up with TRBD1. V trimming: 7 bases; J trimming: 5 bases; junction bases outside the gene matches: 4. Germline V gene data show CDR1 as KGHDR and CDR2 as SFDVKD. The CDR3 loop spans 13 amino acids. The CDR3 region is CATRQGAVETQYF. The CDR3 nucleotides are TGTGCCACCAGACAGGGGGCGGTTGAGACCCAGTACTTC.

This chain uses TRBV11-3 with TRBJ2-3; 7 bases are a match to TRBD1. CDR1 is SGHNT, CDR2 YENEEA, per germline. The CDR3 has 14 residues. V shed 5 bases, J shed 2 bases, and the junction held 4 bases outside the gene matches. CDR3 in amino acids: CASSTGQNTDTQYF. In nucleotides, the CDR3 is TGTGCCAGCAGCACGGGACAGAACACAGATACGCAGTATTTT.

This clonotype has at least ten counts. The chain has TRBV20-1 and TRBJ2-5; no clear D. CDR1 DFQATT and CDR2 SNEGSKA come from the germline V gene (reference sequence). Trimming left V 3 bases short and J 5 bases short, with 4 bases between. The CDR3 spans 10 residues. The CDR3 bases are TGCAGTGCTAGCGGCGAGACCCAGTACTTC. Its protein product is CSASGETQYF.

The chain uses TRBV4-2 and TRBJ2-3; D unresolved. The CDR3 runs to 12 residues. The germline gives CDR1 LGHNA, CDR2 YNFKEQ. V lost 6 bases to trimming and J lost 2 bases, with 6 bases between them. The CDR3 protein is CASRTNTDTQYF. CDR3 in DNA: TGTGCCAGCAGGACGAACACAGATACGCAGTATTTT.

There are many counts of this clonotype. This chain uses TRBV27 with TRBJ1-2; D is undetermined. Per the germline V gene, CDR1 is MNHEY and CDR2 is SMNVEV (reference sequence). This CDR3 spans 13 amino acids. Trimming cost V 6 bases and J 2 bases, with 10 bases left between them. This CDR3 reads CASRRVGNYGYTF. CDR3 coding DNA: TGTGCCAGCAGAAGGGTTGGGAACTATGGCTACACCTTC.

This clonotype was seen ten or more times. This chain connects TRBV20-1 to TRBJ2-2; TRBD2 aligns across 13 bases. The length of the CDR3 is 16 residues. Per germline, CDR1 DFQATT and CDR2 SNEGSKA (reference sequence). Trimming removed 3 bases from V and 5 bases from J; junction bases left unmatched: 6. CDR3 in DNA: TGCAGTGCTAGTGCCACTAGCGGGAGGGTTACCGGGGAGCTGTTTTTT. It codes for CSASATSGRVTGELFF.

This clonotype turned up a few times. V is TRBV28 and J is TRBJ1-6; D unresolved. Germline V lookup: CDR1 MDHEN, CDR2 SYDVKM. This CDR3 spans 12 amino acids. The V end was cut by 4 bases, the J end by 10 bases, with 8 bases between. In DNA, the CDR3 is TGTGCCAGCAGTTCTGACATCTCACCCCTCCACTTT. Translation gives CASSSDISPLHF.

This chain joins TRBV20-1 and TRBJ1-1, with unresolved D. This CDR3 has 13 amino acids. V lost 6 bases and J 6 bases, leaving 17 bases between the germline ends. The germline gives CDR1 DFQATT, CDR2 SNEGSKA (reference sequence). The CDR3 region has the DNA TGCAGTGCCCCGCGGACGAGTCGACCTGAAGCTTTCTTT. Encoded protein: CSAPRTSRPEAFF.

V usage is TRBV20-1 and J usage is TRBJ2-7; 8 nucleotides align to TRBD2. This CDR3 spans 14 amino acids. V shed 5 bases and J 4 bases; nucleotides not matched to a gene: 10. Per germline, CDR1 DFQATT and CDR2 SNEGSKA (reference sequence). CDR3 sequence: CSAYTVAGGYEQYF. As DNA, the CDR3 is TGCAGTGCTTACACGGTGGCGGGAGGTTACGAGCAGTACTTC.